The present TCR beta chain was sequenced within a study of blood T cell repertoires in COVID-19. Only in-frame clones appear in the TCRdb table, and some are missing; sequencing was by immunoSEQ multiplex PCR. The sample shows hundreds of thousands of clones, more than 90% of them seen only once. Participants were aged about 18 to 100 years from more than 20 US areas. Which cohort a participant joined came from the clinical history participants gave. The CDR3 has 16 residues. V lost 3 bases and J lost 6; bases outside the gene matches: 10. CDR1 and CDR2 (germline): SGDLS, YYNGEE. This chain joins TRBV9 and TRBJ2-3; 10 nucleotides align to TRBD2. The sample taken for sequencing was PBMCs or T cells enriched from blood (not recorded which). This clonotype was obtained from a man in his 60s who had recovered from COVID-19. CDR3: CASSGDSGGPWDTQYF. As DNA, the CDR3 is TGTGCCAGCAGCGGCGATAGCGGGGGGCCATGGGATACGCAGTATTTT.